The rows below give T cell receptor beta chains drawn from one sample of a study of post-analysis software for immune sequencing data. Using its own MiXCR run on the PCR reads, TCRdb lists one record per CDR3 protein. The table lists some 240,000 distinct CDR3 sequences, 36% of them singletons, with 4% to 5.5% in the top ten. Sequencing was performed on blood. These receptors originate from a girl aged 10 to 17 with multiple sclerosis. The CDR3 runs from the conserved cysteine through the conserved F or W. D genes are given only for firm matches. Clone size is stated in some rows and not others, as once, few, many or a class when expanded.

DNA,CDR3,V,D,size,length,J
TGTGCCAGCAGTCTACAGGGATCCTACGAGCAGTACTTC,CASSLQGSYEQYF,TRBV3-1,.,many,13,TRBJ2-7
TGTGCCAGCAGCTTAGCGCCATATAGAACTAGCGGGAGGGGGGAGCAGTTCTTC,CASSLAPYRTSGRGEQFF,TRBV7-6,TRBD2,many,18,TRBJ2-1
TGTGCCAGCAGCCCGAGGACAGGGACCACATCGAACACTGAAGCTTTCTTT,CASSPRTGTTSNTEAFF,TRBV7-9,TRBD1,many,17,TRBJ1-1
TGTGCCAGCAGGGAGGGACTAGCGGGTAACACCGGGGAGCTGTTTTTT,CASREGLAGNTGELFF,TRBV11-2,TRBD2,few,16,TRBJ2-2
TGTGCCAGCAGCTTCCACGGCTTTCCGGTAGTGGGCACTGAAGCTTTCTTT,CASSFHGFPVVGTEAFF,TRBV5-5,.,many,17,TRBJ1-1
TGCGCCAGCAGCTTCCTGGACAGGGTAGAGACCCAGTACTTC,CASSFLDRVETQYF,TRBV5-1,TRBD1,many,14,TRBJ2-5
TGCGCCAGCAGCCAAGACCTCGGGGGCCCTCTGCGCAATGAGCAGTTCTTC,CASSQDLGGPLRNEQFF,TRBV4-1,.,many,17,TRBJ2-1
TGTGCCAGTGATTACGGACCCGACGGTGGCTACACCTTC,CASDYGPDGGYTF,TRBV19,.,.,13,TRBJ1-2
TGTGCCAGCTCCCTGACAGGGTATAATTCACCCCTCCACTTT,CASSLTGYNSPLHF,TRBV25-1,TRBD1,.,14,TRBJ1-6
TGCAGTGCTCAAACGGGCGGCCGGAGCGACTGCACCTTC,CSAQTGGRSDCTF,TRBV20-1,.,.,13,TRBJ1-2
TGTGCCAGCAGCCGACCGACTAGCGGGAAGTACGAGCAGTACTTC,CASSRPTSGKYEQYF,TRBV4-2,TRBD2,few,15,TRBJ2-7
TGTGCCAGCAGCTCAGCTAGCGGGGCATGGGAGACCCAGTACTTC,CASSSASGAWETQYF,TRBV7-2,TRBD2,.,15,TRBJ2-5
TGCAGCGTTGGGGGAGCAGGGGAGATAAGCGCGAAGAAGACCCAGTACTTC,CSVGGAGEISAKKTQYF,TRBV29-1,.,many,17,TRBJ2-5
TGTGCCAACAGCGTAGTAGCGGGATACAATGAGCAGTACTTC,CANSVVAGYNEQYF,TRBV9,TRBD2,.,14,TRBJ2-7
TGTGCCAGCAGCGCCGAGTCGGGCAAAAACATTCAGTACTTC,CASSAESGKNIQYF,TRBV7-9,.,many,14,TRBJ2-4
TGTGCCAGCAGCCAAAAACCTTTGGGGGGGGCCTTCTACAATGAGCAGTTCTTC,CASSQKPLGGAFYNEQFF,TRBV3-1,.,.,18,TRBJ2-1
TGTGCCACCAGCAGCAGGACAGGGGGGATTTACGAGCAGTACTTC,CATSSRTGGIYEQYF,TRBV15,TRBD1,many,15,TRBJ2-7
TGCGCCAGCAGCCAAGTAGTGTATAGGGGGCTGATCTATGGCTACACCTTC,CASSQVVYRGLIYGYTF,TRBV4-1,TRBD1,.,17,TRBJ1-2
TGTGCCAGCTCACCGGGACAGGGTACCACTGAAGCTTTCTTT,CASSPGQGTTEAFF,TRBV18,TRBD1,few,14,TRBJ1-1
TGCGCCAGCAGCCAAGCTCAGGGACTGGCTGGCTACACCTTC,CASSQAQGLAGYTF,TRBV4-1,.,many,14,TRBJ1-2
TGTGCCAGCAGTGAACACTCCACAGGTACGCAGTATTTT,CASSEHSTGTQYF,TRBV6-1,.,.,13,TRBJ2-3
TGTGCCAGCAGCCTCTGGGACTTGTACAATGAGCAGTTCTTC,CASSLWDLYNEQFF,TRBV7-9,.,many,14,TRBJ2-1
TGCAGCGTTAGGGCCAGGGACTCGGAGACCCAGTACTTC,CSVRARDSETQYF,TRBV29-1,.,many,13,TRBJ2-5
TGTGCCAGCAGCGGACTAGCGGGAGGAAATAATGAGCAGTTCTTC,CASSGLAGGNNEQFF,TRBV12-3/TRBV12-4,TRBD2,many,15,TRBJ2-1
TGTGCCAGCAGTTTCAACGGAGATACGCAGTATTTT,CASSFNGDTQYF,TRBV2,.,many,12,TRBJ2-3
TGTGCCAGCAGCCCCGCCCGCGAGCAGTACTTC,CASSPAREQYF,TRBV2,.,.,11,TRBJ2-7
TGTGCCAGCAGCTTGCAGTTGGGCGAGCAGTACTTC,CASSLQLGEQYF,TRBV7-8,.,few,12,TRBJ2-7
TGCAGTGCTAAGCTCTCTGGGGCCAACGTCCTGACTTTC,CSAKLSGANVLTF,TRBV20-1,.,many,13,TRBJ2-6
TGTGCCAGCAGTTTTGGCAGGGGGCAACAGCCCCAGCATTTT,CASSFGRGQQPQHF,TRBV6-2/TRBV6-3,TRBD1,many,14,TRBJ1-5
TGTGCCAGCAGTGAAAGACTAGGTTCCTACAATGAGCAGTTCTTC,CASSERLGSYNEQFF,TRBV6-4,.,many,15,TRBJ2-1
TGTGCCAGCAGCTCCCCGAGTAAAGGGGAGACCCAGTACTTC,CASSSPSKGETQYF,TRBV5-5,.,many,14,TRBJ2-5
TGTGCCAGCAGCTCTCAAGGAAGGGGGCAGACTGAAGCTTTCTTT,CASSSQGRGQTEAFF,TRBV7-2,TRBD1,many,15,TRBJ1-1
TGTGCCAGCCTGGACACCTATTTGAACACTGAAGCTTTCTTT,CASLDTYLNTEAFF,TRBV2,.,few,14,TRBJ1-1
TGTGCCAGCAGCGGGGGGCTTGAGGACACCGGGGAGCTGTTTTTT,CASSGGLEDTGELFF,TRBV9,.,.,15,TRBJ2-2